The clone carrying this TCR beta chain was counted between two and nine times. This sample stems from a study of T-cell reconstitution after alpha-beta-depleted transplantation in children. Unique molecular identifiers were used in preparing the TCRbeta library. TCRdb redid the calling of the PCR reads with MiXCR, one entry per CDR3 protein. The repertoire holds a few hundred thousand distinct CDR3 sequences, 10% to 13% seen once, with less than 2.5% in the top ten. The CDR3 spans 14 residues. Germline-derived CDR1 and CDR2 are LNHNV and YYDKDF (reference sequence). V was clipped by 0 bases and J by 8 bases, with 8 bases between them.

The clonotype was recovered from a human donor who donated a stem cell graft to a child with acute lymphoblastic leukemia. The chain combines TRBV15 with TRBJ1-6; D unresolved. The sample was PBMCs from the stem cell graft donor, taken from the stem cell graft. The CDR3 here is CATSRDRGYSPLHF. CDR3 coding DNA: TGTGCCACCAGCAGAGATCGAGGATATTCACCCCTCCACTTT.